One sample yielded the 19 T cell receptor beta chains listed below, sequenced in a study of CD8+CD57+ T cells in acquired aplastic anemia. Patients selected for sequencing had displayed CD8+CD57+ cell expansion by flow cytometry. For CDR3 and TCR beta VDJ profiling, genomic DNA was the template used. A single record per CDR3 protein comes from TCRdb applying MiXCR to the reads. Among about 180,000 distinct CDR3 sequences, roughly 50% were seen once, and the ten largest hold roughly 1.8%. Sequencing used sorted CD4+, CD8+, or CD8+CD57+ T cells (not recorded which) from PBMCs. All receptors derive from a human donor with aplastic anemia.

This clonotype was seen a few times. The chain recombines TRBV6-5 with TRBJ2-5, with TRBD1 matching over 10 bases. The CDR3 contains 14 residues. Trimming took 8 bases from V and 5 from J; bases not matched to a gene: 8. Germline-derived CDR1 and CDR2 are MNHEY and SVGAGI. Here the CDR3 reads CASGSTGGGETQYF. CDR3 nucleotide sequence: TGTGCCAGCGGTTCGACAGGGGGCGGCGAGACCCAGTACTTC.

This clonotype appeared many times. The rearrangement links TRBV20-1 to TRBJ2-1, with 10 bases that match TRBD2. CDR1 DFQATT and CDR2 SNEGSKA come from the germline V gene (reference sequence). The CDR3 runs to 16 residues. The V gene end was trimmed by 6 bases and the J gene end by 0 bases; junction bases not matched to a gene: 8. Here the CDR3 DNA reads TGCAGTGCCCAAAGAGCGGGAGGGAGCTCCTACAATGAGCAGTTCTTC. It encodes CSAQRAGGSSYNEQFF.

The chain has TRBV19 and TRBJ2-3, with 9 bases identical to TRBD1. In germline, CDR1 is LNHDA, CDR2 SQIVND (reference sequence). The CDR3 sequence is 15 residues long. Unmatched junction bases numbered 5, after V lost 5 bases and J lost 2 bases. CDR3 nucleotide sequence: TGTGCCAGTAGTCAACAGGGGGCGCCCACAGATACGCAGTATTTT. Translated, it gives CASSQQGAPTDTQYF.

The chain employs TRBV5-1 and TRBJ2-6; D is uncertain. The CDR3 loop spans 14 amino acids. Germline V gene data show CDR1 as SGHRS and CDR2 as YFSETQ. The V and J ends lost 3 bases and 0 bases respectively, with 4 bases between them. As DNA, the CDR3 is TGCGCCAGCAGCTGGACCTCTGGGGCCAACGTCCTGACTTTC. Its translation: CASSWTSGANVLTF.

The sample holds a few counts of this clonotype. The chain has TRBV18 and TRBJ2-7; D is undetermined. This CDR3 is 15 amino acids long. Germline V lookup: CDR1 KGHSH, CDR2 LQKENI. V lost 1 base to trimming and J lost 6 bases, with 16 bases between them. CDR3 in amino acids: CASSPQVRKLGEQYF. In DNA, the CDR3 is TGTGCCAGCTCACCACAGGTTCGGAAATTAGGCGAGCAGTACTTC.

This clonotype was detected many times. The V and J genes are TRBV20-1 and TRBJ2-7; possibly TRBD1 for D (6 bases). The CDR3 consists of 11 residues. CDR1 DFQATT and CDR2 SNEGSKA come from the germline V gene (reference sequence). The V end lost 4 bases, the J end lost 11 bases, and 15 bases lay between the germline ends. Here the CDR3 reads CSANSGEFEYF. The CDR3 region has the DNA TGCAGTGCTAATTCAGGGGAGTTCGAGTACTTC.

The chain carries TRBV7-2 and TRBJ2-7; TRBD1 aligns across 8 bases. The V gene end was trimmed by 5 bases and the J gene end by 0 bases; junction bases not matched to a gene: 9. This CDR3 contains 16 residues. The V gene's germline CDR1 is SGHTA and CDR2 FQGNSA. The CDR3 protein is CASSQGQGRDSYEQYF. The DNA of the CDR3 is TGTGCCAGCAGCCAAGGACAGGGCAGGGACTCCTACGAGCAGTACTTC. The full variable domain, in which reference TRBV7-2 and TRBJ2-7 provide the parts outside the CDR3, is GAGVSQSPSNKVTEKGKDVELRCDPISGHTALYWYRQSLGQGLEFLIYFQGNSAPDKSGLPSDRFSAERTGGSVSTLTIQRTQQEDSAVYLCASSQGQGRDSYEQYFGPGTRLTVT.

This clonotype was counted many times. This sequence joins TRBV12-3 or TRBV12-4 and TRBJ1-3; D possibly corresponds to TRBD1 (5 bases). Trimming removed 6 bases at V and 0 bases at J, with 12 bases between. The CDR3 extends over 15 amino acids. In DNA form, the CDR3 reads TGTGCCAGCAGCAAGGACAAGAGCTCTGGAAACACCATATATTTT. It is translated as CASSKDKSSGNTIYF.

In its sample, this clonotype was seen many times. The rearrangement uses TRBV20-1 and TRBJ2-7; a possible D gene is TRBD2 (6 bases). Trimming removed 6 bases at V and 1 base at J, with 16 bases between. CDR3 length: 14 amino acids. The germline V gene has CDR1 DFQATT and CDR2 SNEGSKA (reference sequence). The CDR3: CSAEKGGESYEQYF. CDR3 DNA: TGCAGTGCCGAGAAGGGCGGGGAGTCCTACGAGCAGTACTTC.

This clonotype was detected ten times or more. DNA of the CDR3: TGTGCCAGCAGTTACTCGATGGAGACCCAGTACTTC. This codes for CASSYSMETQYF. The chain recombines TRBV6-6 with TRBJ2-5; D ambiguous. With 0 bases removed from V and 5 bases from J, the gap between germline ends came to 4 bases. The germline V gene encodes CDR1 MNHNY and CDR2 SVGAGI (reference sequence). This CDR3 has 12 residues.

The J gene is TRBJ1-1, the V gene TRBV19; D uncertain. Trimming left V 3 bases short and J 0 bases short, with 8 bases between. Germline V gene sequence: CDR1 LNHDA, CDR2 SQIVND (reference sequence). This CDR3 contains 14 residues. The chain's CDR3 is CASSIGRVNTEAFF. For the CDR3, the DNA is TGTGCCAGTAGTATCGGGAGGGTGAACACTGAAGCTTTCTTT.

The gene calls are TRBV7-3 and TRBJ2-1, with D uncertain. V gave up 4 bases and J gave up 7 bases, with 11 bases separating them. The length of the CDR3 is 13 residues. Germline lookup yields CDR1 SGHTA and CDR2 FQGTGA. The CDR3: CASSSGATNEQFF. Written as DNA, the CDR3 is TGTGCCAGCAGCTCCGGAGCGACGAATGAGCAGTTCTTC.

The J gene is TRBJ2-2, the V gene TRBV24-1; D is perhaps TRBD2 (7 bases). The CDR3 consists of 17 residues. CDR1 is KGHDR, CDR2 SFDVKD, per germline. The germline V and J ends were trimmed by 6 bases and 1 base, with 17 bases remaining between them. CDR3 amino acids: CATSMGGGAGNTGELFF. The CDR3 DNA is TGTGCCACCAGTATGGGGGGGGGGGCGGGGAACACCGGGGAGCTGTTTTTT.

This clonotype was seen many times. The gene calls are TRBV7-3 and TRBJ1-2, with unresolved D. The germline gives CDR1 SGHTA, CDR2 FQGTGA. The CDR3 is 13 residues long. The ends were cut back, 5 bases at V and 5 bases at J, with 12 bases in the middle. The CDR3 is CASSVGSNYGYTF. In DNA form, the CDR3 reads TGTGCCAGCAGCGTAGGCAGCAATTATGGCTACACCTTC.

The V and J genes are TRBV7-9 and TRBJ2-7; TRBD1 is a possible D gene (6 bases). The CDR3 length is 14 residues. V was cut by 3 bases and J by 1 base, with 10 bases left in between. Germline V gene sequence: CDR1 SEHNR, CDR2 FQNEAQ (reference sequence). CDR3 DNA sequence: TGTGCCAGCAGCTTGGAGGACAGATCCTACGAGCAGTACTTC. Amino acids: CASSLEDRSYEQYF. Full variable domain (rest looked up from reference TRBV7-9 and TRBJ2-7): DTGVSQNPRHKITKRGQNVTFRCDPISEHNRLYWYRQTLGQGPEFLTYFQNEAQLEKSRLLSDRFSAERPKGSFSTLEIQRTEQGDSAMYLCASSLEDRSYEQYFGPGTRLTVT.

This clonotype has only a few counts. CDR3 nucleotides: TGCGCCACCGAAAGAGATGTGAGCACTGAAGCTTTCTTT. It is translated as CATERDVSTEAFF. J is TRBJ1-1 and V is TRBV10-2; D is unclear. V was trimmed by 10 bases and J by 4 bases, leaving 16 bases between them. The germline V gene encodes CDR1 WSHSY and CDR2 SAAADI. The CDR3 loop spans 13 amino acids.

J is TRBJ1-6 and V is TRBV7-6; D not certain. The CDR3 length is 12 residues. The germline gives CDR1 SGHVS, CDR2 FNYEAQ. Trimming left V 4 bases short and J 11 bases short, with 9 bases between. CDR3 sequence reads: CASSSLAAPLHF. The CDR3 nucleotides read TGTGCCAGCAGCTCACTAGCGGCACCCCTCCACTTT.

The genes are TRBV11-2 and TRBJ1-5, with TRBD1 matching over 7 bases. Germline-derived CDR1 and CDR2 are SGHAT and FQNNGV. V lost 1 base to trimming and J lost 2 bases; unmatched junction nucleotides: 5. The CDR3 is 16 amino acids. CDR3 amino acids: CASSLGGGDGNQPQHF. The DNA of the CDR3 is TGTGCCAGCAGCTTAGGAGGGGGCGACGGCAATCAGCCCCAGCATTTT.

This chain connects TRBV7-9 to TRBJ2-7, with D maybe TRBD1 (5 bases). V was shortened by 5 bases and J by 3 bases, with 5 bases between the two germline ends. Germline assignment: CDR1 SEHNR and CDR2 FQNEAQ (reference sequence). The length of the CDR3 is 11 residues. CDR3 sequence (DNA): TGTGCCAGCAGCGGACACTACGAGCAGTACTTC. The encoded protein is CASSGHYEQYF.